Below, 5 T cell receptor beta chains from the same sample are listed, as sequenced in a study of shared clonotypes between healthy human individuals. Generated by immunoSEQ multiplex PCR, the TCRdb table keeps only in-frame clones and is missing some. The repertoire holds some 1,100,000 clones, with 78% as singletons. The sample consisted of memory CD4+ T cells from PBMCs. Subset denoted: CD45RA-negative fraction. The receptors come from a man between 18 and 29 years old in good health. Some clones in this sample may be carry-over from other donors' samples.

This clone was detected a few times. The chain links TRBV5-4 to TRBJ2-5; 14 positions match TRBD2. The CDR3 is 17 amino acids. With V trimmed by 5 bases and J by 2 bases, 8 bases remained unmatched. The germline V gene has CDR1 SGHNT and CDR2 YYREEE (reference sequence). The CDR3 DNA is TGTGCCAGCAGTCATAGGACTAGCGGGGGGATTCAAGAGACCCAGTACTTC. Amino acids: CASSHRTSGGIQETQYF.

This chain links TRBV9 with TRBJ1-1, with 7 nucleotides matching TRBD1. The CDR3 extends over 15 amino acids. V trimming: 0 bases; J trimming: 0 bases; junction bases outside the gene matches: 2. Germline lookup yields CDR1 SGDLS and CDR2 YYNGEE. CDR3 in DNA: TGTGCCAGCAGCGTAGACAGGGGCCTGAACACTGAAGCTTTCTTT. It is translated as CASSVDRGLNTEAFF. Looking up the rest from reference TRBV9 and TRBJ1-1 gives the full variable domain: DSGVTQTPKHLITATGQRVTLRCSPRSGDLSVYWYQQSLDQGLQFLIQYYNGEERAKGNILERFSAQQFPDLHSELNLSSLELGDSALYFCASSVDRGLNTEAFFGQGTRLTVV.

CDR3 sequence (DNA): TGTGCCAGCAGTGTCGGGGGTAACTATGGCTACACCTTC. This codes for CASSVGGNYGYTF. The V gene is TRBV28, the J gene TRBJ1-2, with D tentatively TRBD1 (5 bases). The V end was cut by 5 bases, the J end by 1 base, with 8 bases between. The CDR3 runs to 13 residues. Germline CDR1 MDHEN, CDR2 SYDVKM.

The chain links TRBV10-1 to TRBJ2-7; 10 bases agree with TRBD1. Germline V gene data show CDR1 as WNHNN and CDR2 as SYGVQD (reference sequence). The CDR3 runs 15 residues. V gave up 5 bases and J gave up 2 bases; unmatched junction bases: 6. This chain's CDR3 is CASSKGTGVPYEQYF. The CDR3, as DNA: TGCGCCAGCAGTAAGGGGACAGGGGTCCCCTACGAGCAGTACTTC.

The chain recombines TRBV4-2 with TRBJ2-2; 13 nucleotides agree with TRBD2. J gave up 8 bases and V 0 bases, and 3 bases lay outside the gene matches. Germline lookup yields CDR1 LGHNA and CDR2 YNFKEQ. This CDR3 has 16 residues. The CDR3 bases are TGTGCCAGCAGCCAAGATGGACTAGCGGGAGTGGGGGAGCTGTTTTTT. It yields the protein CASSQDGLAGVGELFF.